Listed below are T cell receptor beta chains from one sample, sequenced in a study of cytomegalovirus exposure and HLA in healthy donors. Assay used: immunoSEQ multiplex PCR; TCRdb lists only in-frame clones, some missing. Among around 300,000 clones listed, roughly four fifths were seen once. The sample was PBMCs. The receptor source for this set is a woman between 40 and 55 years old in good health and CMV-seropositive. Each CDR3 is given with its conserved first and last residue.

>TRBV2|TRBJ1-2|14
CASSELVREYGYTF
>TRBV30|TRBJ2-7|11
CAWETGVLQYF
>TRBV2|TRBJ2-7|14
CASSGQTASYEQYF
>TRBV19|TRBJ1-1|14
CASSFTGTYTEAFF
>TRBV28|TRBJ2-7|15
CASSLGGQGEHEQYF
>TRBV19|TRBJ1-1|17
CASTLLGGDNMNTEAFF
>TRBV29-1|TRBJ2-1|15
CSVESLAGPGNEQFF
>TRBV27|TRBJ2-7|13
CASSPQGAHEQYF
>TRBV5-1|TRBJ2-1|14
CASGRTPSYNEQFF
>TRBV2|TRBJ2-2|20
CASSDNTGAGHLTVTGELFF
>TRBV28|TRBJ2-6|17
CASIPGGARPGANVLTF
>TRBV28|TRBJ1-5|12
CASSSPYQPQHF
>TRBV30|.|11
CAWGLRYEQYF
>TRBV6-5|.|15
CASSYSTGSFYEQYF
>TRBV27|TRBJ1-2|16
CASSPIRDRGLYGYTF
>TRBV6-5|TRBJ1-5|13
CASREGGNQPQHF
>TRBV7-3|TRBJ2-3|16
CASSLGGGSGRDTQYF
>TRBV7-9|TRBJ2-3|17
CASSPGLAGGYTDTQYF
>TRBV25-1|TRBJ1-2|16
CASSESPPRGDYGYTF
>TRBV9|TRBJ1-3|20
CASSSVAGFGAASSGNTIYF
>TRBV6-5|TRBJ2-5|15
CASSYSFGRQETQYF
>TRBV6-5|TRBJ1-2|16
CASSYRVDGDSNGYTF
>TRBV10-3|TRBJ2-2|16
CAIRSGAGVDTGELFF
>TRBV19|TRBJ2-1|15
CASSERLAVNNEQFF
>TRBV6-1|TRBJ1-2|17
CASSEAASTGGNYGYTF
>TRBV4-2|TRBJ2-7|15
CASSQDDLVVAEQYF
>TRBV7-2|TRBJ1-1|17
CASSFRQANSMNTEAFF
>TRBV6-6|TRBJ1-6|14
CASRGQGGNSPLHF
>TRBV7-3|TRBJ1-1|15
CASSLNAGIGTEAFF
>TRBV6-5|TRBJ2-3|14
CASSQWGGTDTQYF
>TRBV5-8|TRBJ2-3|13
CASRRRGTDTQYF
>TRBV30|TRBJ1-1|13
CAWSVRVNTEAFF
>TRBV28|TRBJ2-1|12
CASSERGFEQFF
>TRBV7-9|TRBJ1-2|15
CASSRETGVHYGYTF
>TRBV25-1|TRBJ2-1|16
CASSDTSGGPYNEQFF
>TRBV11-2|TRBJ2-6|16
CASTGQGARGANVLTF
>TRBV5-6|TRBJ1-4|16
CASSLHPTATNEKLFF
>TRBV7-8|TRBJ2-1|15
CASSPQRESYNEQFF
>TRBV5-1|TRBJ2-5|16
CASSLDPSGRRETQYF
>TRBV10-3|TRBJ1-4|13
CAISAQGAEKLFF
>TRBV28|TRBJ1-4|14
CASSSLGANEKLFF
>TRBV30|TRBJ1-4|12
CAWKKPNRAAYF
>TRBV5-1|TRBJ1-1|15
CASSLEGAVNTEAFF
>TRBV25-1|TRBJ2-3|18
CASSEGTSGDTSTDTQYF
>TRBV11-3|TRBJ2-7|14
CASSQGQRAYEQYF
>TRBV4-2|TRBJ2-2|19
CASSSPIGRSGQGGGELFF
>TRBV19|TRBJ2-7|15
CASSNPGQAAYEQYF